Listed below are T cell receptor beta chains from one sample, sequenced in a study of cytomegalovirus exposure and HLA in healthy donors. Repertoires were generated with immunoSEQ multiplex PCR, while TCRdb's copy carries only in-frame clones and drops some. Found here are about 58,000 clones, 90% of them singletons; the top ten hold more than 1%. Sample: PBMCs. These receptors were obtained from a man between 18 and 29 years old in good health and CMV-seronegative. Both conserved end residues are part of each CDR3. The order of the fields is V gene, clone size, J gene, D gene, CDR3 protein, CDR3 DNA. D genes are given only for firm matches. Some rows mark clone size as missing; the rest say once, few, many or name a class of expanded clone.

TRBV6-1	-	TRBJ1-5	-	CARGMNQPQHF	TGTGCCAGGGGCATGAATCAGCCCCAGCATTTT
TRBV19	-	TRBJ2-5	TRBD2	CASSSTPAGGTETQYF	TGTGCCAGTAGTTCAACTCCAGCGGGAGGCACAGAGACCCAGTACTTC
TRBV4-2	-	TRBJ2-7	-	CASSQEGGRVSYEQYF	TGTGCCAGCAGCCAAGAGGGCGGGCGGGTCTCCTACGAGCAGTACTTC
TRBV9	-	TRBJ2-7	TRBD2	CASSVDSGRYEQYF	TGTGCCAGCAGCGTAGATAGCGGGAGGTACGAGCAGTACTTC
TRBV5-8	-	TRBJ2-5	TRBD2	CASSLGVGLAAEETQYF	TGTGCCAGCAGCTTGGGGGTGGGACTAGCGGCAGAAGAGACCCAGTACTTC
TRBV23-1	-	TRBJ2-1	TRBD2	CASSEGLAAYNEQFF	TGCGCCAGCAGTGAAGGGCTAGCGGCCTACAATGAGCAGTTCTTC
TRBV18	-	TRBJ2-5	-	CASSPPGLPQETQYF	TGTGCCAGCTCACCCCCGGGACTTCCTCAAGAGACCCAGTACTTC
TRBV5-6	once	TRBJ2-7	TRBD2	CASSPGTSGTYEQYF	TGTGCCAGCAGCCCCGGGACTAGCGGAACCTACGAGCAGTACTTC
TRBV2	-	TRBJ2-2	TRBD2	CASSRLAANTGELFF	TGTGCCAGCAGTCGACTAGCGGCGAACACCGGGGAGCTGTTTTTT
TRBV7-2	-	TRBJ2-7	TRBD2	CASSLAAPSGRDYIREQYF	TGTGCCAGCAGCTTAGCTGCCCCCTCGGGCCGGGACTACATTCGCGAGCAGTACTTC
TRBV2	-	TRBJ2-2	-	CASSVDGGNTGELFF	TGTGCCAGCAGTGTTGATGGAGGGAACACCGGGGAGCTGTTTTTT
TRBV28	-	TRBJ1-3	-	CASRTQGSGNTIYF	TGTGCCAGCAGAACTCAGGGCTCTGGAAACACCATATATTTT
TRBV6-5	-	TRBJ1-3	-	CASETVSGNTIYF	TGTGCCAGTGAGACAGTCTCTGGAAACACCATATATTTT
TRBV28	once	TRBJ1-1	-	CASKEETSVRKAFF	TGTGCCAGCAAGGAGGAAACCTCAGTTAGAAAAGCTTTCTTT
TRBV6-1	few	TRBJ1-1	-	CASSEYAAEAFF	TGTGCCAGCAGTGAATACGCAGCTGAAGCTTTCTTT
TRBV9	-	TRBJ2-3	-	CASRQRSLTDTQYF	TGTGCCAGCAGGCAGAGGTCACTCACAGATACGCAGTATTTT
TRBV11-2	-	TRBJ2-5	TRBD1	CASSRGTVIQETQYF	TGTGCCAGCAGCAGGGGGACAGTAATCCAAGAGACCCAGTACTTC
TRBV7-9	-	TRBJ2-5	-	CASSSILAGTPGQTQYF	TGTGCCAGCAGCTCTATACTAGCCGGGACTCCCGGACAGACCCAGTACTTC
TRBV5-1	-	TRBJ2-5	-	CASSLGAYQETQYF	TGCGCCAGCAGCTTGGGAGCATACCAAGAGACCCAGTACTTC
TRBV5-6	-	TRBJ2-1	-	CASSYRGLSYNEQFF	TGTGCCAGCAGCTATCGGGGACTTTCCTACAATGAGCAGTTCTTC
TRBV27	-	TRBJ2-7	TRBD1	CASSSTGDEQYF	TGTGCCAGCAGTTCGACAGGGGACGAGCAGTACTTC
TRBV4-3	-	TRBJ2-5	TRBD1	CASSQAGQGDKTQYF	TGCGCCAGCAGCCAAGCTGGACAGGGGGACAAGACCCAGTACTTC
TRBV2	-	TRBJ2-1	TRBD1	CASSVVGQGGNEQFF	TGTGCCAGCAGTGTCGTGGGACAGGGTGGGAATGAGCAGTTCTTC
TRBV2	few	TRBJ2-7	-	CASSGTVSSYEQYF	TGTGCCAGCAGTGGGACAGTGAGCTCCTACGAGCAGTACTTC
TRBV18	-	TRBJ1-1	TRBD1	CASSRSTGGNTEAFF	TGTGCCAGCTCACGGAGCACAGGGGGCAACACTGAAGCTTTCTTT
TRBV2	-	TRBJ2-3	TRBD2	CASSVGLALTDTQYF	TGTGCCAGCAGTGTAGGACTAGCGCTCACAGATACGCAGTATTTT
TRBV11-2	-	TRBJ2-7	-	CASSLGQASYEQYF	TGTGCCAGCAGCTTAGGACAAGCCTCCTACGAGCAGTACTTC
TRBV5-6	once	TRBJ2-3	TRBD1	CASSTTGEHTQYF	TGTGCCAGCAGCACGACAGGGGAACATACGCAGTATTTT
TRBV28	-	TRBJ2-2	TRBD2	CASSLEQPGLAHTGELFF	TGTGCCAGCAGTTTGGAGCAGCCGGGACTAGCGCACACCGGGGAGCTGTTTTTT
TRBV6-1	-	TRBJ1-4	-	CASSARQKPNEKLFF	TGTGCCAGCAGCGCCCGACAGAAACCAAATGAAAAACTGTTTTTT
TRBV6-5	-	TRBJ2-7	-	CASKIDQGSSYEQYF	TGTGCCAGCAAAATAGATCAGGGGTCGTCCTACGAGCAGTACTTC
TRBV7-9	-	TRBJ2-7	-	CASSPDSSYEQYF	TGTGCCAGCAGCCCAGACAGCTCCTACGAGCAGTACTTC
TRBV5-4	-	TRBJ1-2	-	CASPWARVLVDAYTF	TGTGCCAGCCCTTGGGCCAGGGTTTTGGTGGATGCCTACACCTTC
TRBV5-6	-	TRBJ1-1	-	CASSPRMAPEAFF	TGTGCCAGCAGCCCTAGGATGGCACCCGAAGCTTTCTTT
TRBV19	-	TRBJ2-1	TRBD2	CASSGGGEQFF	TGTGCCAGTAGTGGGGGGGGTGAGCAGTTCTTC
TRBV6-5	-	TRBJ1-1	-	CASSLAGVRTEAFF	TGTGCCAGCAGTCTGGCGGGGGTTAGGACTGAAGCTTTCTTT
TRBV9	-	TRBJ1-3	-	CASSVEARTGNTIYF	TGTGCCAGCAGCGTAGAAGCCAGGACTGGAAACACCATATATTTT
TRBV4-1	-	TRBJ1-2	TRBD1	CASSQSPGQGANYGYTF	TGCGCCAGCAGCCAATCCCCAGGACAGGGAGCTAACTATGGCTACACCTTC
TRBV5-5	-	TRBJ2-5	TRBD1	CASSLGQGKETQYF	TGTGCCAGCAGCTTGGGACAGGGAAAAGAGACCCAGTACTTC
TRBV18	-	TRBJ2-1	TRBD2	CASSSTSGSYNEQFF	TGTGCCAGCTCCTCGACTAGCGGGAGTTACAATGAGCAGTTCTTC
TRBV7-9	few	TRBJ2-5	TRBD2	CASSLLAEAARETQYF	TGTGCCAGCAGCTTACTAGCGGAGGCGGCCAGGGAGACCCAGTACTTC
TRBV28	-	TRBJ2-7	TRBD1	CASSLKPGQGSYEQYF	TGTGCCAGCAGTCTAAAGCCGGGACAGGGGTCCTACGAGCAGTACTTC
TRBV10-3	-	TRBJ1-3	TRBD1	CAISYKPDRRKPSGNTIYF	TGTGCCATCAGCTATAAACCGGACAGGCGAAAACCTTCTGGAAACACCATATATTTT
TRBV7-2	-	TRBJ1-1	TRBD1	CASSSWIGQGTEAFF	TGTGCCAGCAGCTCCTGGATCGGACAGGGCACTGAAGCTTTCTTT
TRBV13	once	TRBJ2-5	-	CASSPDSGQETQYF	TGTGCCAGCAGCCCGGACAGTGGTCAAGAGACCCAGTACTTC
TRBV7-2	-	TRBJ2-3	-	CASSPKDTQYF	TGTGCCAGCAGCCCCAAAGATACGCAGTATTTT
TRBV30	-	TRBJ2-1	TRBD2	CAWSVIWTSGSNEQFF	TGTGCCTGGAGTGTAATTTGGACTAGCGGGAGCAATGAGCAGTTCTTC
TRBV6-5	-	TRBJ1-1	TRBD1	CASRPGTGGPEAFF	TGTGCCAGCAGACCCGGGACAGGGGGACCTGAAGCTTTCTTT